This is a list of T cell receptor beta chains from one sample in a study of cytomegalovirus exposure and HLA in healthy donors. Data came from immunoSEQ multiplex PCR; TCRdb stores just in-frame clones and leaves some out. The table records 85,000 to 120,000 clones, over 55% of them present only once. The sequenced sample consisted of PBMCs. These receptors all stem from a female donor in good health and CMV-seronegative. The CDR3 runs from the conserved cysteine through the conserved F or W. Fields, in order: J gene, V gene, CDR3 protein.

J: TRBJ1-2
V: TRBV10-3
CDR3: CAISEPGLNYGYTF

J: TRBJ2-7
V: TRBV30
CDR3: CAWSLTRNYEQYF

J: TRBJ2-1
V: TRBV7-2
CDR3: CASSLPGLDVVF

J: TRBJ2-1
V: TRBV7-9
CDR3: CASRLGRNEQFF

J: TRBJ1-1
V: TRBV9
CDR3: CASSASGLGTEAFF

J: TRBJ2-2
V: TRBV6-1
CDR3: CASSSDSSNTGELFF

J: TRBJ1-3
V: TRBV27
CDR3: CASEEQWGNTIYF

J: TRBJ1-2
V: TRBV6-1
CDR3: CASTNPRGGYTF

J: TRBJ1-1
V: TRBV6-1
CDR3: CASGPSGGWSEAFF

J: TRBJ2-1
V: TRBV7-9
CDR3: CASSWGLGPDNEQFF

J: TRBJ2-7
V: TRBV18
CDR3: CASSDRGLEQYF

J: TRBJ2-7
V: TRBV7-2
CDR3: CASSRPTSGIHYEQYF

J: TRBJ2-7
V: TRBV2
CDR3: CASSVGGFDEQYF

J: TRBJ1-2
V: TRBV27
CDR3: CASSSRQGFYGYTF

J: TRBJ2-1
V: TRBV5-4
CDR3: CASSLALGNEQFF

J: TRBJ1-5
V: TRBV7-2
CDR3: CASSLVPNNQPQHF

J: -
V: TRBV19
CDR3: CASKGYHEQYF

J: TRBJ2-1
V: TRBV4-2
CDR3: CASSLGTSGDYNEQFF

J: TRBJ2-5
V: TRBV28
CDR3: CASSFPTGGSGQETQYF

J: TRBJ2-7
V: TRBV6-6
CDR3: CATHRSSYEQYF

J: TRBJ2-5
V: TRBV27
CDR3: CASSLSRSGGETQYF

J: TRBJ2-3
V: TRBV2
CDR3: CASTGQLESTQYF

J: TRBJ1-3
V: TRBV7-9
CDR3: CASRPTGGLFGNTIYF

J: TRBJ2-7
V: TRBV4-1
CDR3: CASSQTGVSSYEQYF

J: TRBJ2-1
V: TRBV30
CDR3: CAWSVRGLAFNEQFF

J: TRBJ2-6
V: TRBV4-3
CDR3: CASSLSHPQGAGANVLTF

J: TRBJ1-1
V: TRBV7-9
CDR3: CASSPAGQGLVNTEAFF

J: TRBJ1-1
V: TRBV21-1
CDR3: CAGASWSEAFF

J: TRBJ2-1
V: TRBV5-1
CDR3: CASSLGASRDNEQFF

J: TRBJ1-3
V: TRBV23-1
CDR3: CASRGDRCSGNTIYF

J: TRBJ1-1
V: TRBV5-4
CDR3: CASSQGRNTEAFF

J: TRBJ2-3
V: TRBV5-5
CDR3: CASSDSRTGRLTQYF

J: TRBJ2-5
V: TRBV7-7
CDR3: CASSQSLAGETQYF

J: TRBJ2-2
V: TRBV5-1
CDR3: CASSSGASGSAVPGELFF

J: TRBJ1-1
V: TRBV14
CDR3: CASSQGTGLGTEAFF

J: TRBJ2-1
V: TRBV5-1
CDR3: CASSRDFSSYNEQFF

J: TRBJ2-2
V: TRBV29-1
CDR3: CSAKTGTDTGELFF

J: TRBJ2-7
V: TRBV5-4
CDR3: CASGVKGQVYEQYF

J: TRBJ2-3
V: TRBV9
CDR3: CASSPSGITDTQYF

J: TRBJ1-2
V: TRBV7-9
CDR3: CASSLAGTENYGYTF

J: TRBJ2-3
V: TRBV7-2
CDR3: CASSLAASGSDTQYF

J: TRBJ1-1
V: TRBV2
CDR3: CASSGGGPVVEGFF

J: TRBJ1-2
V: TRBV6-6
CDR3: CASSWHQQGGNGYTF

J: TRBJ1-2
V: TRBV28
CDR3: CASSSPRGFLYTF

J: TRBJ2-1
V: TRBV20-1
CDR3: CSQGAWNEQFF

J: TRBJ2-7
V: TRBV25-1
CDR3: CASSEWKEGKNYEQYF

J: TRBJ2-5
V: TRBV30
CDR3: CAWSVQQETQYF

J: TRBJ1-1
V: TRBV7-9
CDR3: CASSPRGGFEAFF